This note documents a single TCR beta chain sequence. Trimming stripped 1 base from V and 2 bases from J, with 12 bases between. CDR1 is SEHNR, CDR2 FQNEAQ, per germline (reference sequence). This CDR3 has 15 amino acids. The data originate from a study of blood T cell repertoires in COVID-19. Across the study: Sites in the United States, Italy and Spain provided acute and convalescent COVID-19 samples. T cells, B-cell-depleted T cells, or PBMCs provided the cDNA or gDNA that served as material.

Per the original data handling: Estimated nucleated cell counts came from reference gene primer amplification. Repertoires were generated with immunoSEQ multiplex PCR, while TCRdb's copy carries only in-frame clones and drops some. The V and J calls and clone size are taken from that table; D and trimming were inferred from the DNA. Among 99,000 or so clones listed, 81% were seen once. Sequencing was performed on peripheral blood. The clonotype was recovered from a man older than 75 with acute or convalescent COVID-19. The chain carries TRBV7-9 and TRBJ2-7; weak D call: TRBD1 (6 bases). CDR3 in DNA: TGTGCCAGCAGCTTAGAAGGCGCAGGGGCCTACGAGCAGTACTTC. Its translation is CASSLEGAGAYEQYF.